The next 23 T cell receptor beta chains were all read from a single sample in a study of blood T cell repertoires in COVID-19. Data came from immunoSEQ multiplex PCR; TCRdb stores just in-frame clones and leaves some out. The sample yields about 52,000 clones, 85% to 90% seen once. The source material was peripheral blood. Every receptor here comes from a man aged 65 to 79 with acute or convalescent COVID-19.

The V and J genes are TRBV4-3 and TRBJ2-5; a possible D gene is TRBD2 (5 bases). This CDR3 spans 11 amino acids. Trimming took 4 bases from V and 9 from J, leaving 9 bases between them. The germline V gene has CDR1 LGHNA and CDR2 YSLEER. The CDR3 spells CASSPKLAQYF. Written as DNA, the CDR3 is TGCGCCAGCAGCCCTAAACTAGCCCAGTACTTC.

This chain uses TRBV11-2 with TRBJ2-1, with 12 bases that match TRBD2. Germline CDR1 reads SGHAT; CDR2 reads FQNNGV. V shed 4 bases and J 4 bases; nucleotides not matched to a gene: 2. This CDR3 region has 15 residues. In DNA form, the CDR3 reads TGTGCCAGCAGCTGGCTAGCGGGGGGGTACAATGAGCAGTTCTTC. It codes for CASSWLAGGYNEQFF. Full variable domain (missing parts from reference TRBV11-2 and TRBJ2-1): EAGVAQSPRYKIIEKRQSVAFWCNPISGHATLYWYQQILGQGPKLLIQFQNNGVVDDSQLPKDRFSAERLKGVDSTLKIQPAKLEDSAVYLCASSWLAGGYNEQFFGPGTRLTVL.

The chain uses TRBV4-2 and TRBJ2-1, with 12 bases fitting TRBD2. The CDR3 length is 16 residues. V shed 1 base, J shed 12 bases, and the junction held 10 bases outside the gene matches. Germline V lookup: CDR1 LGHNA, CDR2 YNFKEQ. The CDR3 protein is CASSQVWTSGEGPQFF. CDR3 nucleotides: TGTGCCAGCAGCCAAGTTTGGACTAGCGGGGAGGGACCGCAGTTCTTC.

The rearrangement joins TRBV7-6 to TRBJ2-7; the D is unclear. CDR1 and CDR2 from the germline V gene are SGHVS and FNYEAQ. Trimming left V 0 bases short and J 4 bases short, with 13 bases between. The CDR3 extends over 15 amino acids. Written as DNA, the CDR3 is TGTGCCAGCAGCTTAGCGCAGACTCCCACATACGAGCAGTACTTC. It codes for CASSLAQTPTYEQYF.

V gene TRBV7-8 combines with J gene TRBJ2-2; 7 positions agree with TRBD1. CDR1 is SGHVS, CDR2 FQNEAQ, per germline. This CDR3 spans 16 amino acids. With V trimmed by 4 bases and J by 0 bases, 5 bases remained unmatched. CDR3 residues: CASSSRDSANTGELFF. DNA of the CDR3: TGTGCCAGCAGCTCACGGGACAGCGCGAACACCGGGGAGCTGTTTTTT.

This clone showed up just once. The junction departs from the called germline gene at one end, perhaps through a read error. This chain links TRBV7-9 with TRBJ2-3, with 9 bases identical to TRBD2. Germline CDR1 is SEHNR and CDR2 is FQNEAQ (reference sequence). There are 15 residues in the CDR3. This chain's CDR3 is CASSLAGDSTDTQYF. The DNA for the CDR3 is TGTGCCAGCAGTTTAGCGGGAGATTCCACAGATACGCAGTATTTT. The variable domain in full, completed from reference TRBV7-9 and TRBJ2-3, reads DTGVSQNPRHKITKRGQNVTFRCDPISEHNRLYWYRQTLGQGPEFLTYFQNEAQLEKSRLLSDRFSAERPKGSFSTLEIQRTEQGDSAMYLCASSLAGDSTDTQYFGPGTRLTVL.

This clone was counted between two and nine times. This chain links TRBV19 with TRBJ1-6; 9 bases are shared with TRBD1. The CDR3 covers 14 residues. J was trimmed by 9 bases and V by 7 bases; bases with no gene match: 7. Germline V gene lookup returns CDR1 LNHDA and CDR2 SQIVND (reference sequence). CDR3 nucleotides: TGTGCCAGTAATCTGGGGACAGGGTCTTCACCCCTCCACTTT. It yields the protein CASNLGTGSSPLHF.

The chain has TRBV7-8 and TRBJ1-2; D unclear. The CDR3 extends over 14 amino acids. Germline lookup yields CDR1 SGHVS and CDR2 FQNEAQ. The V and J ends lost 1 base and 7 bases respectively, with 13 bases between them. In DNA, the CDR3 is TGTGCCAGCAGCTTAGTTTGGATGGACTCTGGCTACACCTTC. Protein: CASSLVWMDSGYTF.

The rearrangement joins TRBV5-1 to TRBJ2-7, with D tentatively TRBD2 (6 bases). Germline CDR1 SGHRS, CDR2 YFSETQ. This CDR3 spans 13 amino acids. V lost 7 bases, J lost 6 bases, and 17 bases lay in between. The CDR3 DNA reads TGCGCCAGCTCCGGGACTCAAGTCGGCGAGCAGTACTTC. Its translation is CASSGTQVGEQYF.

The chain has TRBV6-5 and TRBJ2-1; D remains ambiguous. The CDR3 consists of 13 residues. Trimming shortened V by 7 bases and J by 2 bases, and 9 bases separated the two germline ends. Germline loops: CDR1 MNHEY, CDR2 SVGAGI. The CDR3 DNA follows: TGTGCCAGCACCGGGTTCACCTACAATGAGCAGTTCTTC. This encodes CASTGFTYNEQFF.

The rearrangement links TRBV18 to TRBJ2-7; tentatively, D is TRBD2 (6 bases). The V gene lost 3 bases and the J gene lost 6 bases, with 9 bases spanning the gap. Germline V CDR1 and CDR2: KGHSH, LQKENI. CDR3 length equals 12 residues. DNA of the CDR3: TGTGCCAGCTCACCGGAGGGCCGCGAGCAGTACTTC. Amino acids: CASSPEGREQYF.

The rearrangement joins TRBV19 to TRBJ1-2; D might be TRBD1 (6 bases). V lost 7 bases and J 5 bases, leaving 11 bases between the germline ends. Germline CDR1 is LNHDA and CDR2 is SQIVND (reference sequence). The CDR3 contains 12 residues. The CDR3: CASTLDRYGYTF. In DNA form, the CDR3 reads TGTGCCAGTACCCTGGACAGATATGGCTACACCTTC.

This chain connects TRBV6-4 to TRBJ2-2, with a possible D match to TRBD2 (5 bases). Germline loops: CDR1 MRHNA, CDR2 SNTAGT. The length of the CDR3 is 13 residues. Trimming pared 4 bases from V and 4 bases from J, leaving 7 bases between. CDR3 bases: TGTGCCAGCAGTGGAGGGCCCACCGGGGAGCTGTTTTTT. Protein product: CASSGGPTGELFF.

The V and J genes are TRBV5-8 and TRBJ1-3; D possibly corresponds to TRBD1 (5 bases). Germline CDR1 and CDR2: SGHTS and YDEGEE. V lost 6 bases and J 6 bases, leaving 16 bases between the germline ends. The CDR3 runs to 14 residues. The CDR3 sequence: CASTQWDSANTIYF. The CDR3 DNA reads TGTGCCAGCACACAATGGGACTCCGCAAACACCATATATTTT.

The chain links TRBV10-1 to TRBJ2-7, with 8 bases matching TRBD2. The CDR3 is made up of 14 amino acids. The ends lost 6 bases at V and 2 bases at J; junction bases unmatched: 6. Germline values: CDR1 WNHNN, CDR2 SYGVQD (reference sequence). CDR3 protein: CASRKREWTYEQYF. CDR3 sequence (DNA): TGCGCCAGCAGGAAGCGGGAGTGGACCTACGAGCAGTACTTC.

This clone was seen only once. For the CDR3, the DNA is TGTGCCAATGTGGAAGGGGTCTCGAACACTGAAGCTTTCTTT. It yields the protein CANVEGVSNTEAFF. The rearrangement uses TRBV19 and TRBJ1-1; TRBD1 might be the D (5 bases). Germline V lookup: CDR1 LNHDA, CDR2 SQIVND (reference sequence). The length of the CDR3 is 14 residues. Trimming left V 10 bases short and J 1 base short, with 16 bases between.

The chain joins TRBV4-3 to TRBJ2-1; D might be TRBD1 (5 bases). CDR3 length: 11 residues. Looked up from germline, CDR1 is LGHNA and CDR2 is YSLEER. Deletions cut 7 bases from V and 10 bases from J, with 11 bases between. Here the CDR3 DNA reads TGCGCCAGCAAGGGGCTTGGCGAGCAGTTCTTC. Its protein product is CASKGLGEQFF.

The rearrangement links TRBV4-3 to TRBJ2-1; 8 nucleotides line up with TRBD2. With 3 bases clipped from V and 8 bases from J, the junction kept 18 bases outside the gene matches. The CDR3 is made up of 18 amino acids. CDR1 and CDR2 from the germline V gene are LGHNA and YSLEER. For the CDR3, the DNA is TGCGCCAGCAGCCACCTACTAAGCCGGGAGGGTATGGAGGATGAGCAGTTCTTC. Translated, it gives CASSHLLSREGMEDEQFF.

The genes are TRBV19 and TRBJ1-1; TRBD1 matches 11 bases. The CDR3 is 15 residues long. With V trimmed by 7 bases and J by 4 bases, 8 bases remained unmatched. CDR1 is LNHDA and CDR2 is SQIVND in the germline V gene (reference sequence). The CDR3 reads CASKIPGQGGTEAFF. The CDR3 DNA reads TGTGCCAGTAAGATACCGGGACAGGGGGGCACTGAAGCTTTCTTT.

This clone occurred once. The chain combines TRBV9 with TRBJ2-5; tentative D call: TRBD2 (7 bases). The CDR3 covers 16 residues. V lost 1 base to trimming and J lost 4 bases, with 17 bases between them. Germline V gives CDR1 SGDLS, CDR2 YYNGEE. CDR3: CASSVTTSEGGETQYF. CDR3 DNA: TGTGCCAGCAGCGTAACTACTAGCGAGGGGGGAGAGACCCAGTACTTC.

The V call is TRBV6-5, the J call TRBJ1-4; 8 bases are a match to TRBD1. Per germline, CDR1 MNHEY and CDR2 SVGAGI. The CDR3 runs 15 residues. With V trimmed by 4 bases and J by 7 bases, 8 bases remained unmatched. This CDR3 reads CASSSAGGRTEKLFF. The CDR3 bases are TGTGCCAGCAGTTCGGCAGGGGGCAGGACTGAAAAACTGTTTTTT.

The chain uses TRBV4-3 and TRBJ2-7; 8 bases are shared with TRBD1. V shed 1 base and J 4 bases; nucleotides not matched to a gene: 12. In germline, CDR1 is LGHNA, CDR2 YSLEER. CDR3 size: 17 residues. DNA for the CDR3: TGCGCCAGCAGCCAAGCCGCGACAGCCAGGGGGCTATACGAGCAGTACTTC. Its translation: CASSQAATARGLYEQYF.

This clone turned up a few times. The genes are TRBV28 and TRBJ1-6; TRBD1 aligns across 7 bases. Germline V lookup: CDR1 MDHEN, CDR2 SYDVKM. This CDR3 region has 14 residues. Trimming took 11 bases from V and 4 from J; bases not matched to a gene: 8. The CDR3 nucleotides are TGTGCCGTGGGGAAGGGACAGTATAATTCACCCCTCCACTTT. Translation: CAVGKGQYNSPLHF.